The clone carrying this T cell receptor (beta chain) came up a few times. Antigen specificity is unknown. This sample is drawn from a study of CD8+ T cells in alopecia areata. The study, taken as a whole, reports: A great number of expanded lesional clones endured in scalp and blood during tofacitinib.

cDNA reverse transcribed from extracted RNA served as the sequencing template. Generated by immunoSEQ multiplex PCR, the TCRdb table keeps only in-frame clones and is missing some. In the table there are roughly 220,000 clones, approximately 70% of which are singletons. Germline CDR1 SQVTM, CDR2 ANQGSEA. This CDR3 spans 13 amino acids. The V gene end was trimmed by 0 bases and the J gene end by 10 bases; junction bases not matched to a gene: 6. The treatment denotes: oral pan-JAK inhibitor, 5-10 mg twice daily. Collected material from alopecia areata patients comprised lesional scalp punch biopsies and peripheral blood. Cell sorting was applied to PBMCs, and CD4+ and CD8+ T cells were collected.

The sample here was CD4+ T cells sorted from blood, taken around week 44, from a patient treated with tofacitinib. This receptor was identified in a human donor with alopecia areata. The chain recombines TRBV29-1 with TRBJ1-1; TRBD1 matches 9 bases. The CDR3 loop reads CSVEDRTGVGAFF. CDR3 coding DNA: TGCAGCGTTGAAGATCGGACAGGGGTTGGAGCTTTCTTT.